This T cell receptor (beta chain) was identified during a study of CD8 T cells in ankylosing spondylitis. MiXCR, run by TCRdb on the 5' RACE reads, gives a single entry per CDR3 protein. The sample consists of fewer than 350,000 distinct CDR3 sequences, 11% of them appearing once. In this sample, this clonotype turned up a few times. The CDR3 consists of 17 residues. V gave up 3 bases and J gave up 4 bases; unmatched junction bases: 13. Sample: blood, either unsorted or a sorted T cell fraction (not recorded which). V gene TRBV12-3 or TRBV12-4 combines with J gene TRBJ2-7; 9 positions match TRBD1. This clonotype was obtained from a female donor with ankylosing spondylitis or in good health (not recorded which). The CDR3 here is CASSFSTRDRGDYEQYF. The CDR3 coding sequence is TGTGCCAGCAGTTTTTCCACGAGAGACAGGGGGGATTACGAGCAGTACTTC.